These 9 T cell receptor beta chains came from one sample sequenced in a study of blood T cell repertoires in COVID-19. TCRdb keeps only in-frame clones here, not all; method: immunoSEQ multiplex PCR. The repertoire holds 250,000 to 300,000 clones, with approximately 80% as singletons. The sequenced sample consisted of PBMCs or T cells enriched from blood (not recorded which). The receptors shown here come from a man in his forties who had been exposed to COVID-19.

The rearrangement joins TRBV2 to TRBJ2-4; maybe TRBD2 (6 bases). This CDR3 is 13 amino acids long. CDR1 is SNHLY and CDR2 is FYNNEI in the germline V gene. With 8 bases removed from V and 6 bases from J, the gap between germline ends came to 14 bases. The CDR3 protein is CASVSGVGNIQYF. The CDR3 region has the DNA TGTGCCAGCGTGTCGGGGGTCGGAAACATTCAGTACTTC.

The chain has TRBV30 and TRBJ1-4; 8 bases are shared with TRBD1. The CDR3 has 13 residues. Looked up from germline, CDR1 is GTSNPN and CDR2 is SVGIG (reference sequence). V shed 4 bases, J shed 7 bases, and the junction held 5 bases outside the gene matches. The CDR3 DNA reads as TGTGCCTGGAAAACAGGGGGGACTGAAAAACTGTTTTTT. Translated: CAWKTGGTEKLFF.

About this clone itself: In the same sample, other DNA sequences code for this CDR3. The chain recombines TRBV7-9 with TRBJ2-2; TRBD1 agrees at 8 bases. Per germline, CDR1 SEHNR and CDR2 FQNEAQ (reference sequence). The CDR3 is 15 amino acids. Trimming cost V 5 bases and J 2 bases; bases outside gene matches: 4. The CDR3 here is CASSRGQGNTGELFF. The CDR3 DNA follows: TGTGCCAGCAGCCGTGGACAGGGAAACACCGGGGAGCTGTTTTTT.

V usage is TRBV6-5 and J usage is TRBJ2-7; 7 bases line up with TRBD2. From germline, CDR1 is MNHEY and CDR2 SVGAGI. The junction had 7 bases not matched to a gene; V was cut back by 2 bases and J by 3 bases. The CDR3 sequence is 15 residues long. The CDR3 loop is CASSYGPSGHYEQYF. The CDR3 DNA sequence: TGTGCCAGCAGTTACGGTCCTAGCGGCCACTACGAGCAGTACTTC.

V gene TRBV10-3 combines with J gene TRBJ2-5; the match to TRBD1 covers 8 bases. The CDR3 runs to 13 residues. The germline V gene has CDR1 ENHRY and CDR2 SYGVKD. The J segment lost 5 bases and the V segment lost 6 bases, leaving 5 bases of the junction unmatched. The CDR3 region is CAIRLAGGETQYF. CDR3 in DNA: TGTGCCATCAGACTTGCAGGGGGCGAGACCCAGTACTTC.

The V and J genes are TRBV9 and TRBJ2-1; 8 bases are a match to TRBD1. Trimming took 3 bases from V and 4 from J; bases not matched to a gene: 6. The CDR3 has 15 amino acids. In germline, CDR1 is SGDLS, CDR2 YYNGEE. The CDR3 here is CASSATGGSYNEQFF. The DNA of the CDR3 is TGTGCCAGCAGCGCTACAGGGGGTTCGTACAATGAGCAGTTCTTC.

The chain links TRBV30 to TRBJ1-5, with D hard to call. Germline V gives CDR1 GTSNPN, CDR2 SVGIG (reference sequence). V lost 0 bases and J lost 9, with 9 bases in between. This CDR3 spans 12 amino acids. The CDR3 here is CAWSVPVLPQHF. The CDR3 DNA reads TGTGCCTGGAGTGTCCCGGTCTTGCCCCAGCATTTT.

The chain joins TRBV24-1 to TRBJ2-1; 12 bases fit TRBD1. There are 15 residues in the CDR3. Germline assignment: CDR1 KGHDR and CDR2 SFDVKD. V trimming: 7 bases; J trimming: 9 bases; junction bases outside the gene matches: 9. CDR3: CATSEPGQGASEQFF. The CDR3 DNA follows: TGTGCCACCAGCGAACCGGGACAGGGGGCTTCTGAGCAGTTCTTC.

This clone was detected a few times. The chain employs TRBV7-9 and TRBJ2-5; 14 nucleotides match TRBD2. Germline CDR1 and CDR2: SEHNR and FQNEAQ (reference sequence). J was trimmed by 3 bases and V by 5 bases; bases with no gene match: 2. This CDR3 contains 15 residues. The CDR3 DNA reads TGTGCCAGCAGCCGGGGACTAGCGGGAGAAGAGACCCAGTACTTC. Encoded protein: CASSRGLAGEETQYF.